These 24 T cell receptor beta chains were all obtained from the same sample, sequenced in a study of blood T cell repertoires in COVID-19. Method: immunoSEQ multiplex PCR; TCRdb's copy keeps in-frame clones and lacks some. Here the sample spans 140,000 to 150,000 clones, 84% being singletons. Sequenced material: peripheral blood. The receptors here all came from a human donor in a cohort sampled during active COVID-19.

The chain recombines TRBV6-2 or TRBV6-3 with TRBJ2-1; possible D gene TRBD2, 5 bases. The V gene's germline CDR1 is MNHEY and CDR2 SVGEGT. V was trimmed by 0 bases and J by 12 bases, leaving 18 bases between them. This CDR3 is 15 amino acids long. CDR3 amino acids: CASSYSRRTYVSQFF. The CDR3, as DNA: TGTGCCAGCAGTTACTCGAGAAGGACTTACGTATCGCAGTTCTTC.

V is TRBV14 and J is TRBJ1-2, with TRBD1 identical over 9 bases. The V gene's germline CDR1 is SGHDN and CDR2 FVKESK. With V trimmed by 1 base and J by 7 bases, 7 bases remained unmatched. CDR3 length: 15 residues. In DNA form, the CDR3 reads TGTGCCAGCAGCCAAGTCGGGACAGGGTTTCGTGGCTACACCTTC. Translation gives CASSQVGTGFRGYTF.

The chain joins TRBV28 to TRBJ1-1, with TRBD1 identical over 7 bases. Germline trimming cut 10 bases from V and 0 bases from J; bases unmatched to any gene: 8. The CDR3 covers 14 residues. The V gene's germline CDR1 is MDHEN and CDR2 SYDVKM. The CDR3 sequence: CAILTGRMNTEAFF. The CDR3 region has the DNA TGTGCCATCCTGACAGGGCGAATGAACACTGAAGCTTTCTTT.

The V and J genes are TRBV6-1 and TRBJ1-3; D may be TRBD1 (5 bases). The CDR3 has 16 residues. Germline CDR1 reads MNHNS; CDR2 reads SASEGT. The V gene lost 0 bases and the J gene lost 4 bases, with 13 bases spanning the gap. DNA of the CDR3: TGTGCCAGCAGTGAAGCGCAAAGGACACTGGGAAACACCATATATTTT. Translating gives CASSEAQRTLGNTIYF.

The CDR3 is CASSAKDTQYF. CDR3 nucleotides: TGTGCCAGCAGTGCGAAAGATACGCAGTATTTT. The rearrangement joins TRBV6-6 to TRBJ2-3; no clear D. Trimming shortened V by 5 bases and J by 5 bases, and 5 bases separated the two germline ends. Germline CDR1 reads MNHNY; CDR2 reads SVGAGI (reference sequence). The length of the CDR3 is 11 residues.

This chain joins TRBV10-2 and TRBJ1-2; D not certain. The CDR3 has 15 residues. From germline, CDR1 is WSHSY and CDR2 SAAADI. V lost 5 bases, J lost 4 bases, and 17 bases lay in between. The CDR3 nucleotides read TGCGCCAGCAGTATGGCTTTCTCTTCGGGCTATGGCTACACCTTC. Translation: CASSMAFSSGYGYTF.

J is TRBJ2-7 and V is TRBV11-2, with D perhaps TRBD2 (5 bases). Trimming left V 3 bases short and J 3 bases short, with 12 bases between. The CDR3 extends over 14 amino acids. Germline V gene data show CDR1 as SGHAT and CDR2 as FQNNGV. CDR3 coding DNA: TGTGCCAGCAGCTTGAGTAGAGGGTACTACGAGCAGTACTTC. This gives the protein CASSLSRGYYEQYF.

This clone was counted a few times. The V and J genes are TRBV5-1 and TRBJ1-1; 8 bases are a match to TRBD1. V gave up 2 bases and J gave up 5 bases; unmatched junction bases: 5. CDR3 length equals 14 residues. CDR1 SGHRS and CDR2 YFSETQ come from the germline V gene. The CDR3 DNA reads TGCGCCAGCAGCTTTACAGGGGGTACAACTGAAGCTTTCTTT. Residues: CASSFTGGTTEAFF.

The rearrangement uses TRBV7-8 and TRBJ1-2, with 9 bases identical to TRBD1. The CDR3 has 15 residues. The ends lost 4 bases at V and 5 bases at J; junction bases unmatched: 8. Germline V gene lookup returns CDR1 SGHVS and CDR2 FQNEAQ. CDR3 nucleotide sequence: TGTGCCAGCAGCTGGGGGACAGGGTGGGAGTATGGCTACACCTTC. It yields the protein CASSWGTGWEYGYTF. Combining the CDR3 with reference TRBV7-8 and TRBJ1-2 gives the whole variable domain GAGVSQSPRYKVAKRGQDVALRCDPISGHVSLFWYQQALGQGPEFLTYFQNEAQLDKSGLPSDRFFAERPEGSVSTLKIQRTQQEDSAVYLCASSWGTGWEYGYTFGSGTRLTVV.

The chain couples TRBV5-6 to TRBJ2-2; 8 positions match TRBD2. The V and J ends lost 2 bases and 0 bases, in that order; junction bases with no gene match: 6. The CDR3 loop spans 17 amino acids. Germline CDR1 and CDR2: SGHDT and YYEEEE. Written as DNA, the CDR3 is TGTGCCAGCAGCTTAGGAATAGCGGGGACGAACACCGGGGAGCTGTTTTTT. Translated, it gives CASSLGIAGTNTGELFF.

This rearrangement joins TRBV5-1 to TRBJ1-4; D remains ambiguous. This CDR3 comprises 13 residues. With 5 bases removed from V and 0 bases from J, the gap between germline ends came to 5 bases. Germline-derived CDR1 and CDR2 are SGHRS and YFSETQ. Written as DNA, the CDR3 is TGCGCCAGCAGACAAGCAACTAATGAAAAACTGTTTTTT. This encodes CASRQATNEKLFF.

The V gene is TRBV27, the J gene TRBJ1-1; 9 bases align to TRBD1. CDR1 and CDR2 (germline): MNHEY, SMNVEV (reference sequence). J lost 1 base, V lost 6 bases, and 6 bases had no gene match. This CDR3 region has 15 residues. CDR3 protein: CASRTGTGWNTEAFF. CDR3 DNA sequence: TGTGCCAGCAGGACCGGGACAGGGTGGAACACTGAAGCTTTCTTT.

This rearrangement joins TRBV28 to TRBJ1-6, with 8 bases aligning to TRBD1. Germline V lookup: CDR1 MDHEN, CDR2 SYDVKM. J gave up 8 bases and V 6 bases, and 6 bases lay outside the gene matches. The CDR3 is 14 residues long. CDR3 amino acids: CASRGQAADSPLHF. CDR3 coding DNA: TGTGCCAGCAGGGGACAGGCGGCGGATTCACCCCTCCACTTT. The full variable domain, in which reference TRBV28 and TRBJ1-6 provide the parts outside the CDR3, is DVKVTQSSRYLVKRTGEKVFLECVQDMDHENMFWYRQDPGLGLRLIYFSYDVKMKEKGDIPEGYSVSREKKERFSLILESASTNQTSMYLCASRGQAADSPLHFGNGTRLTVT.

This clone was seen more than once but under ten times. The chain links TRBV3-1 (or the pseudogene TRBV3-2) to TRBJ2-3; 14 bases are shared with TRBD2. Germline CDR1 and CDR2: LGHDT and YNNKEL (reference sequence). The CDR3 length is 17 residues. The V segment lost 3 bases and the J segment 9 bases; nucleotides outside the gene matches: 11. CDR3 in DNA: TGTGCCAGCAGCCACTCGACTAGCGGGGGGGGGCTCGGGACGCAGTATTTT. Its protein product is CASSHSTSGGGLGTQYF.

The rearrangement uses TRBV19 and TRBJ1-2; 8 nucleotides align to TRBD1. The trim removed 2 bases at V and 3 bases at J, leaving 5 bases unmatched. Germline CDR1 is LNHDA and CDR2 is SQIVND (reference sequence). This CDR3 has 15 amino acids. As DNA, the CDR3 is TGTGCCAGTAGTATACAAACAGGGGGAGACTATGGCTACACCTTC. This encodes CASSIQTGGDYGYTF.

The chain uses TRBV7-2 and TRBJ2-5; 11 bases map to TRBD2. Trimming removed 3 bases from V and 5 bases from J; junction bases left unmatched: 5. Germline V lookup: CDR1 SGHTA, CDR2 FQGNSA. The CDR3 length is 15 residues. The chain's CDR3 is CASSFSGGAVETQYF. CDR3 nucleotide sequence: TGTGCCAGCAGCTTTAGCGGGGGGGCCGTTGAGACCCAGTACTTC.

The DNA of the CDR3 is TGTGCCAGCAGCCCGGTAGGACAGGGGCTCAATGAGCAGTTCTTC. Its protein is CASSPVGQGLNEQFF. The gene calls are TRBV7-7 and TRBJ2-1; 9 bases agree with TRBD1. CDR1 and CDR2 from the germline V gene are SSHAT and FNYEAQ (reference sequence). This CDR3 is built from 15 residues. With V trimmed by 5 bases and J by 6 bases, 8 bases remained unmatched.

Only one count was recorded for this clone. The rearrangement links TRBV3-1 (or the pseudogene TRBV3-2) to TRBJ2-7, with 7 bases aligning to TRBD1. The CDR3 consists of 16 residues. Germline V gene data show CDR1 as LGHDT and CDR2 as YNNKEL (reference sequence). The trim removed 2 bases at V and 5 bases at J, leaving 12 bases unmatched. The chain's CDR3 is CASSQLAGGVSDEQYF. The CDR3 DNA sequence: TGTGCCAGCAGCCAATTGGCAGGGGGAGTTAGCGACGAGCAGTACTTC.

The rearrangement uses TRBV7-9 and TRBJ1-1; maybe TRBD1 (6 bases). Germline loops: CDR1 SEHNR, CDR2 FQNEAQ (reference sequence). Trimming stripped 1 base from V and 4 bases from J, with 10 bases between. The CDR3 has 14 amino acids. The CDR3 protein is CASSLEGGVTEAFF. DNA for the CDR3: TGTGCCAGCAGCTTAGAAGGGGGGGTCACTGAAGCTTTCTTT. Complete variable domain (other parts from reference TRBV7-9 and TRBJ1-1): DTGVSQNPRHKITKRGQNVTFRCDPISEHNRLYWYRQTLGQGPEFLTYFQNEAQLEKSRLLSDRFSAERPKGSFSTLEIQRTEQGDSAMYLCASSLEGGVTEAFFGQGTRLTVV.

This sequence joins TRBV29-1 and TRBJ2-1; 11 nucleotides agree with TRBD2. From germline, CDR1 is SQVTM and CDR2 ANQGSEA. The CDR3 is 14 amino acids. V was pared by 6 bases and J by 7 bases, with 8 bases of the junction left unmatched. The CDR3, as DNA: TGCAGCGTCGTTAGCGGGAGGGCCGGGAATGAGCAGTTCTTC. Translating it yields CSVVSGRAGNEQFF.

This chain joins TRBV6-6 and TRBJ1-4; D is possibly TRBD1 (5 bases). CDR3 length: 15 amino acids. Trimming removed 6 bases from V and 7 bases from J, with 18 bases in between. Per the germline V gene, CDR1 is MNHNY and CDR2 is SVGAGI (reference sequence). CDR3 nucleotides: TGTGCCAGCAGGAGATCAGGGCAGGAGGGTGAAAAACTGTTTTTT. Amino acids: CASRRSGQEGEKLFF.

The genes are TRBV5-1 and TRBJ1-5; 7 nucleotides match TRBD1. V shed 0 bases and J 2 bases; nucleotides not matched to a gene: 5. Germline V gene lookup returns CDR1 SGHRS and CDR2 YFSETQ. The CDR3 is 16 amino acids. The CDR3 loop is CASSLDSGTGNQPQHF. CDR3 nucleotides: TGCGCCAGCAGCTTGGACTCCGGGACAGGCAATCAGCCCCAGCATTTT.

This sequence joins TRBV2 and TRBJ2-3; D is undetermined. The length of the CDR3 is 13 residues. CDR1 is SNHLY, CDR2 FYNNEI, per germline. The V end lost 6 bases, the J end lost 3 bases, and 10 bases lay between the germline ends. CDR3 bases: TGTGCCAGCAGCCCCTCTCGGACAGATACGCAGTATTTT. Translated, it gives CASSPSRTDTQYF. Based on the CDR3 plus reference TRBV2 and TRBJ2-3, the full variable domain is EPEVTQTPSHQVTQMGQEVILRCVPISNHLYFYWYRQILGQKVEFLVSFYNNEISEKSEIFDDQFSVERPDGSNFTLKIRSTKLEDSAMYFCASSPSRTDTQYFGPGTRLTVL.

This clone has only one observation. The V and J genes are TRBV7-2 and TRBJ1-2; possibly TRBD1 for D (6 bases). Germline loops: CDR1 SGHTA, CDR2 FQGNSA. The CDR3 runs 11 residues. Deletions cut 10 bases from V and 10 bases from J, with 16 bases between. The CDR3 coding sequence is TGTGCCACCGGATGGGGGGGCGCCTACACCTTC. This encodes CATGWGGAYTF.